One sample yielded the 8 T cell receptor beta chains listed below, sequenced in a study of T cell responses to AZD1222 COVID-19 vaccine. Produced via immunoSEQ multiplex PCR; TCRdb's table is partial and in-frame only. The data show more than 150,000 clones, more than 80% seen once. The sample consisted of peripheral blood, taken on day 0 of AZD1222 vaccination. These TCRs come from an adult in good health.

The chain employs TRBV29-1 and TRBJ1-1; D is undetermined. Germline CDR1 reads SQVTM; CDR2 reads ANQGSEA. Deletions cut 4 bases from V and 1 base from J, with 10 bases between. This CDR3 contains 13 residues. The CDR3 here is CSVVRSTNTEAFF. The DNA of the CDR3 is TGCAGCGTTGTTCGCAGTACGAACACTGAAGCTTTCTTT.

The chain recombines TRBV18 with TRBJ2-7, with 8 bases lining up with TRBD1. The germline V gene has CDR1 KGHSH and CDR2 LQKENI. Trimming cost V 3 bases and J 0 bases; bases outside gene matches: 4. This CDR3 comprises 15 residues. Here the CDR3 reads CASSPTGVFSYEQYF. CDR3 coding DNA: TGTGCCAGCTCACCGACAGGGGTTTTCTCCTACGAGCAGTACTTC. Drawing the rest from reference TRBV18 and TRBJ2-7, the complete variable domain is NAGVMQNPRHLVRRRGQEARLRCSPMKGHSHVYWYRQLPEEGLKFMVYLQKENIIDESGMPKERFSAEFPKEGPSILRIQQVVRGDSAAYFCASSPTGVFSYEQYFGPGTRLTVT.

This chain connects TRBV28 to TRBJ2-7; D unresolved. V lost 6 bases to trimming and J lost 3 bases, with 18 bases between them. The germline CDR1 and CDR2 sequences are MDHEN and SYDVKM. The CDR3 is 15 amino acids. The CDR3 sequence: CASRPISSLLYEQYF. The CDR3 coding sequence is TGTGCCAGCAGGCCTATCTCTAGTCTTCTCTACGAGCAGTACTTC.

V and J are TRBV21-1 and TRBJ2-5; the D call in the table, TRBD1, was not verified against the DNA. TRBV21-1 is a documented pseudogene. The CDR3 totals 15 residues. CDR3 region: CASSSGTATQETQYF. Here the CDR3 DNA reads TGTGCCAGCAGCAGTGGGACAGCTACCCAAGAGACCCAGTACTTC.

The rearrangement joins TRBV15 to TRBJ1-6, with unresolved D. Germline values: CDR1 LNHNV, CDR2 YYDKDF (reference sequence). The V gene lost 0 bases and the J gene lost 0 bases, with 6 bases spanning the gap. The CDR3 length is 16 residues. The CDR3 coding sequence is TGTGCCACCAGCAGAGATGAAGGCTCCTATAATTCACCCCTCCACTTT. It encodes CATSRDEGSYNSPLHF.

The chain joins TRBV27 to TRBJ2-1; D is unclear. The CDR3 totals 15 residues. Germline lookup yields CDR1 MNHEY and CDR2 SMNVEV (reference sequence). The V and J ends lost 5 bases and 5 bases respectively, with 16 bases between them. DNA for the CDR3: TGTGCCAGCAGTCTCAAGGAAGCCAGACACAATGAGCAGTTCTTC. It is translated as CASSLKEARHNEQFF.

This chain uses TRBV11-2 with TRBJ1-5; TRBD1 agrees at 7 bases. This CDR3 is 14 amino acids long. V shed 5 bases, J shed 6 bases, and the junction held 7 bases outside the gene matches. The germline V gene has CDR1 SGHAT and CDR2 FQNNGV. This CDR3 reads CASSPDRVLQPQHF. In DNA, the CDR3 is TGTGCCAGCAGCCCCGACAGGGTGCTTCAGCCCCAGCATTTT.

The genes are TRBV5-1 and TRBJ1-3; D call uncertain. Germline CDR1 reads SGHRS; CDR2 reads YFSETQ. The CDR3 has 13 amino acids. V was trimmed by 0 bases and J by 8 bases, leaving 9 bases between them. CDR3 bases: TGCGCCAGCAGCTTGGGGGAGGCGGACACCATATATTTT. This gives the protein CASSLGEADTIYF.